The next 3 T cell receptor beta chains were all read from a single sample in a study of T cell responses to AZD1222 COVID-19 vaccine. Sequenced by immunoSEQ multiplex PCR; TCRdb stores in-frame clones only, minus some. The sample includes about 110,000 clones, roughly nine tenths of them seen just once. Material: peripheral blood, obtained on day 0 of AZD1222 vaccination. These receptor sequences come from an adult in good health.

As for this clone: Other DNA sequences of this sample code for an identical CDR3. The genes are TRBV3-1 (or the pseudogene TRBV3-2) and TRBJ1-3, with a possible D match to TRBD1 (5 bases). This CDR3 contains 13 residues. Germline assignment: CDR1 LGHDT and CDR2 YNNKEL (reference sequence). V lost 0 bases, J lost 7 bases, and 7 bases lay in between. Here the CDR3 reads CASSQDRGNTIYF. CDR3 nucleotide sequence: TGTGCCAGCAGCCAAGATCGGGGGAACACCATATATTTT.

This chain uses TRBV11-2 with TRBJ2-1; D remains ambiguous. The CDR3 consists of 13 residues. Per the germline V gene, CDR1 is SGHAT and CDR2 is FQNNGV. Trimming cost V 0 bases and J 8 bases, with 8 bases left between them. This CDR3 is CASSLDYIHEQFF. The CDR3 DNA reads TGTGCCAGCAGCTTAGATTACATCCATGAGCAGTTCTTC.

The chain employs TRBV7-8 and TRBJ1-1; D remains unclear. Germline V gene lookup returns CDR1 SGHVS and CDR2 FQNEAQ. V lost 1 base, J lost 1 base, and 4 bases lay in between. The CDR3 totals 13 residues. The CDR3 nucleotides read TGTGCCAGCAGCTTAGGGAGGAACACTGAAGCTTTCTTT. As protein: CASSLGRNTEAFF.